The entry below describes one T cell receptor beta chain. This record belongs to a study of blood T cell repertoires in COVID-19. Study-level background: Some COVID-19 samples were acute and others convalescent; all came from the United States, Italy and Spain. Nucleic acid was either cDNA or gDNA, and it came from T cells, B-cell-depleted T cells, or PBMCs.

This CDR3 region has 11 residues. Germline CDR1 and CDR2: ENHRY and SYGVKD. V dropped 2 bases and J dropped 7 bases, with 3 bases sitting between them. As handled by the study authors: Estimation of nucleated cell counts relied on the amplification of reference gene primers. The data were produced by immunoSEQ multiplex PCR, yet TCRdb's version contains in-frame clones alone and is incomplete. Clone size and V and J calls were adopted from that table, with D and trimming inferred from the DNA. Of about 210,000 clones in the sample, over 75% were seen once. The sample taken for sequencing was peripheral blood. The clonotype originates from a woman between 40 and 50 years old with acute or convalescent COVID-19. The V call is TRBV10-3, the J call TRBJ2-1; D remains ambiguous. CDR3 DNA sequence: TGTGCCATCAGTGAGCTGAATGAGCAGTTCTTC. Translating gives CAISELNEQFF.